A single T cell receptor (beta chain) is shown here with its context. The antigen is not known. V dropped 3 bases and J dropped 0; count of bases not matched to a gene: 6. The germline V gene encodes CDR1 SGHRS and CDR2 YFSETQ. The CDR3 covers 16 residues. The data were taken from a study of T cell responses to AZD1222 COVID-19 vaccine. Broader study findings: Recipients of AZD1222 seropositive at baseline numbered only 5 to 7.

Measured with immunoSEQ multiplex PCR; TCRdb has only the in-frame clones, and not every one. The sample includes 150,000 to 200,000 clones, 87% seen only once; the top ten take 2.5% to 3%. This receptor was taken from an adult in good health. V is TRBV5-1 and J is TRBJ1-3; TRBD1 matches 7 bases. The source material was peripheral blood, sampled on day 0 of MenACWY control vaccination. CDR3 nucleotides: TGCGCCAGCAGCTCCGGGACAGAGAGCTCTGGAAACACCATATATTTT. Residues: CASSSGTESSGNTIYF.